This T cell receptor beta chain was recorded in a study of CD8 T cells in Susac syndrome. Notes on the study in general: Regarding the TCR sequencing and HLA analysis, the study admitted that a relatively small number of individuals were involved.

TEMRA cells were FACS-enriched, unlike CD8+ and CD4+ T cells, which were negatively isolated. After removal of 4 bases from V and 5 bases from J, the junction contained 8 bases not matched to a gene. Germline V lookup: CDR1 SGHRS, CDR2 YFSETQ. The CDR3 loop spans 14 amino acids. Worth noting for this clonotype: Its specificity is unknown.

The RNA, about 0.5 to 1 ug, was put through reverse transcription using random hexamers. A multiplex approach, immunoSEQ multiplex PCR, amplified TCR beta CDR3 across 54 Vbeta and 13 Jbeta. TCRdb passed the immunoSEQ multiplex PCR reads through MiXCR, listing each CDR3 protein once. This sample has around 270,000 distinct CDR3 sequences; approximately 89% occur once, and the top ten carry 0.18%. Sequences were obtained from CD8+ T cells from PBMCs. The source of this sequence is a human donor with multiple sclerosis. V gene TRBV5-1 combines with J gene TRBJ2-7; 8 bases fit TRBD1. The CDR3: CASSRTGTSDEQYF. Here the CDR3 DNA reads TGCGCCAGCAGCCGGACAGGGACTTCGGACGAGCAGTACTTC.